The 10 T cell receptor beta chains listed next were all sequenced from one sample in a study of CD8+ T cells in alopecia areata. Once RNA had been extracted, it was reverse transcribed into cDNA to act as the sequencing template. Sequencing used immunoSEQ multiplex PCR; TCRdb keeps in-frame clones, though not all of them. The sample shows roughly 97,000 clones, less than 50% of them seen only once. The sequenced sample consisted of CD4+ T cells sorted from blood. The source of these receptors is a human donor with alopecia areata.

This chain links TRBV30 with TRBJ2-5, with D uncertain. The J call may be in error: the DNA end matches TRBJ2-7 better. The CDR3 is 13 amino acids. CDR1 and CDR2 from the germline V gene are GTSNPN and SVGIG (reference sequence). CDR3 sequence: CAWSTGSTYEQYF. The CDR3 nucleotides read TGTGCCTGGAGTACCGGATCCACCTACGAGCAGTACTTC.

This clone was observed a few times. The rearrangement uses TRBV7-2 and TRBJ1-4, with a tentative D call TRBD1 (6 bases). The CDR3 has 14 amino acids. CDR1 and CDR2 from the germline V gene are SGHTA and FQGNSA. V dropped 5 bases and J dropped 6 bases, with 13 bases sitting between them. CDR3 residues: CASSPQGGDEKLFF. CDR3 sequence (DNA): TGTGCCAGCAGCCCACAGGGCGGGGATGAAAAACTGTTTTTT.

In nucleotides, the CDR3 is TGTGCCAGCAGCTTAATGAGCGGGCGACAAGAGACCCAGTACTTC. Translated, it gives CASSLMSGRQETQYF. This chain uses TRBV7-2 with TRBJ2-5, with a weak D call TRBD2 (6 bases). This CDR3 comprises 15 residues. Germline V lookup: CDR1 SGHTA, CDR2 FQGNSA. V was trimmed by 2 bases and J by 2 bases, leaving 12 bases between them.

This clone was counted only a few times. The J gene is TRBJ2-5, the V gene TRBV5-4; D might be TRBD2 (5 bases). The CDR3 is 14 amino acids. Trimming left V 4 bases short and J 1 base short, with 11 bases between. Per the germline V gene, CDR1 is SGHNT and CDR2 is YYREEE (reference sequence). CDR3 DNA sequence: TGTGCCAGCAGCCCCTATCGGGGCCAAGAGACCCAGTACTTC. This encodes CASSPYRGQETQYF.

This clone was seen a few times. The J gene is TRBJ2-1, the V gene TRBV9, with no clear D. CDR1 is SGDLS, CDR2 YYNGEE, per germline. Trimming took off 3 bases at V and 0 bases at J, with 10 bases between the two ends. The CDR3 has 15 amino acids. Here the CDR3 reads CASSATPSSYNEQFF. The CDR3 region has the DNA TGTGCCAGCAGCGCTACTCCCAGCTCCTACAATGAGCAGTTCTTC.

This clone was picked up a small number of times. This sequence joins TRBV29-1 and TRBJ1-2, with D unclear. This CDR3 is 11 amino acids long. Trimming left V 1 base short and J 8 bases short, with 8 bases between. Germline CDR1 reads SQVTM; CDR2 reads ANQGSEA. CDR3: CSVEGGEGYTF. The CDR3 coding sequence is TGCAGCGTTGAAGGCGGTGAAGGCTACACCTTC. Filled out from reference TRBV29-1 and TRBJ1-2, the complete variable domain reads SAVISQKPSRDICQRGTSLTIQCQVDSQVTMMFWYRQQPGQSLTLIATANQGSEATYESGFVIDKFPISRPNLTFSTLTVSNMSPEDSSIYLCSVEGGEGYTFGSGTRLTVV.

V and J are TRBV4-2 and TRBJ2-3; the match to TRBD2 covers 7 bases. CDR1 LGHNA and CDR2 YNFKEQ come from the germline V gene. With V trimmed by 4 bases and J by 0 bases, 4 bases remained unmatched. The CDR3 runs to 15 residues. The CDR3 region is CASSPDSGSTDTQYF. CDR3 DNA: TGTGCCAGCAGCCCAGATAGCGGGAGCACAGATACGCAGTATTTT.

This clone appeared a few times. This sequence joins TRBV28 and TRBJ2-3; D is unclear. Germline CDR1 is MDHEN and CDR2 is SYDVKM. Trimming removed 4 bases at V and 9 bases at J, with 8 bases between. The length of the CDR3 is 11 residues. Here the CDR3 reads CASSYWETQYF. The CDR3 DNA follows: TGTGCCAGCAGTTATTGGGAAACGCAGTATTTT. The full variable domain, in which reference TRBV28 and TRBJ2-3 provide the parts outside the CDR3, is DVKVTQSSRYLVKRTGEKVFLECVQDMDHENMFWYRQDPGLGLRLIYFSYDVKMKEKGDIPEGYSVSREKKERFSLILESASTNQTSMYLCASSYWETQYFGPGTRLTVL.

This clone was counted a few times. The CDR3 is CSVEDFSGRRTDTQYF. As DNA, the CDR3 is TGCAGCGTTGAAGATTTTTCCGGGAGAAGGACAGATACGCAGTATTTT. This chain uses TRBV29-1 with TRBJ2-3; TRBD2 is a possible D gene (6 bases). The germline V gene has CDR1 SQVTM and CDR2 ANQGSEA. There are 16 residues in the CDR3. V lost 0 bases and J 3 bases, leaving 16 bases between the germline ends.

The chain carries TRBV5-1 and TRBJ1-3, with D uncertain. The CDR3 covers 16 residues. Germline-derived CDR1 and CDR2 are SGHRS and YFSETQ. V dropped 0 bases and J dropped 5 bases, with 15 bases sitting between them. CDR3 loop: CASSLDAGLMRNTIYF. CDR3 sequence (DNA): TGCGCCAGCAGCTTGGACGCGGGATTGATGCGAAACACCATATATTTT.